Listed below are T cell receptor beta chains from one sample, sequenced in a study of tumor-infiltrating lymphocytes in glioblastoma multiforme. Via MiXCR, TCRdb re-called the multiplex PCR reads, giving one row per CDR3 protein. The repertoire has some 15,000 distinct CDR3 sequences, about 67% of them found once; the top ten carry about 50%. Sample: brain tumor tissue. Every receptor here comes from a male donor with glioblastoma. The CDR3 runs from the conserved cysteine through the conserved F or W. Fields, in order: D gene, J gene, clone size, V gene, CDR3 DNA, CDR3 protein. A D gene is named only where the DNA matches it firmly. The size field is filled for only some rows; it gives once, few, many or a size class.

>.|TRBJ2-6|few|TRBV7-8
TGTGCCAGCAGCCCTCAGTTATCTGGAGCCAACGTCCTGACTTTC
CASSPQLSGANVLTF
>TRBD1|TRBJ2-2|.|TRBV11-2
TGTGCCAGCAGCAGACAGGGAAACGCCGGGGAGCTGTTTTTT
CASSRQGNAGELFF
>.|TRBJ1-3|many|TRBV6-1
TGTGCCAGCATCAAGGGAAACACCATATATTTT
CASIKGNTIYF
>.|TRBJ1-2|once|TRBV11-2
TGTGCCAGCAGCTTAGCGCGAGGGCTGGACTATGGCTACACCTTC
CASSLARGLDYGYTF
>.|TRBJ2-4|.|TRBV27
TGTGCCAGCAGTTACATAAGACCTGTCGCGTACGCCAAAAACATTCAGTACTTC
CASSYIRPVAYAKNIQYF
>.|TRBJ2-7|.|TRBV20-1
TGCAGTGCTAAATCTGAATCCCACTCTTCCTACGAGCGGTACTTC
CSAKSESHSSYERYF
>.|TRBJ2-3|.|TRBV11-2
TGTGCCAGCAGCATAGACTTGGGAGGAACGCAGTATTTT
CASSIDLGGTQYF
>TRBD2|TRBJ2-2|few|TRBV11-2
TGTGCCAGCACCGGACTAGCGGGCATAAACACCGGGGAGCTGTTTTTT
CASTGLAGINTGELFF
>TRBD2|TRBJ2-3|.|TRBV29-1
TGCAGCACTGAACTCGCGGGAGGGCCGAATATGCAGTATTTT
CSTELAGGPNMQYF
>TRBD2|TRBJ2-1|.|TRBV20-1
TGCAGTGCTAGAGATGCGGGGGTCCCGGGCAATGAGCAGTTCTTC
CSARDAGVPGNEQFF
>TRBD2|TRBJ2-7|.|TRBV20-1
TGCAGAGCTAGAAGACTAGCGGGAGGTTACGAGCAGTACTTC
CRARRLAGGYEQYF
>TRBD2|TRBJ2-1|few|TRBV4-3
TGCGCCAGCGCTTTAGCGGGAGATGGCGATGAGCAGTTCTTC
CASALAGDGDEQFF
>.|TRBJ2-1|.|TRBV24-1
TGTGCCACCTCGTCCCCGGGACCAACGGGCAATGAGCAGTTCTTC
CATSSPGPTGNEQFF
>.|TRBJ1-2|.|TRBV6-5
TGTGCCAGCAGTTACTCGAATCCCGCGGAAGGCTACACCTTC
CASSYSNPAEGYTF
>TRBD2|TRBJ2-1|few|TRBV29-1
TGCAGCGTTGAAGATCCGGGGAGGGCCACCTACAATGAGCAGTTCTTC
CSVEDPGRATYNEQFF
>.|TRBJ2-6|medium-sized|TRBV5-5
TGTGCCAGCACCCCCCACAGCCCGATCGGCGGGGCCAACGTCCTGACTTTC
CASTPHSPIGGANVLTF
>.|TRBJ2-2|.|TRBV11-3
TGTGCCAGCAGTTTTGACTCAAACACCGGGGAGCTGTTTTTT
CASSFDSNTGELFF
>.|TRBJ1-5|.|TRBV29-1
TGCAGCGCTCTCGTTAATAGCAATCAGCCCCAGCATTTT
CSALVNSNQPQHF
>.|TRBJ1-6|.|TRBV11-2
TGTGCCAGCAGCGCCGGACGGCATAATTCACCCCTCCACTTT
CASSAGRHNSPLHF
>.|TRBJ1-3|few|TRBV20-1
TGCAGTGCTAGAGATCTAAGGCAGACTGGAAACACCATATATTTT
CSARDLRQTGNTIYF
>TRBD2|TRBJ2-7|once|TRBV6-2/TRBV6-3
TGTGCCAGCAGTCAAGCGGGAGACGGTCGGTACGAGCAGTACTTC
CASSQAGDGRYEQYF
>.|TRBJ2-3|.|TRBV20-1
TGCAGTGCCAGGTCTAGCACATATACGCAGTATTTT
CSARSSTYTQYF
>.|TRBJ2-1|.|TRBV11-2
TGTGCCAGCAGCCCTCTACGGGAGCAGTTCTTC
CASSPLREQFF
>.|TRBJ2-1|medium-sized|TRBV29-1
TGCAGCGTTGGGCTTGTTGGGGGCTCCTACAATGAGCAGTTCTTC
CSVGLVGGSYNEQFF
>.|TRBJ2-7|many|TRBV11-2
TGTGCCAGCAGCCCGCCGGGAGAGCCCTACGAGCAGTACTTC
CASSPPGEPYEQYF
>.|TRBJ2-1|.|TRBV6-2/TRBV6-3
TGTGCCAGCAGGGACAAGAATAACAATGAGCAGTTCTTC
CASRDKNNNEQFF
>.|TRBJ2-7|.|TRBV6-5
TGTGCCAGCAGTTCCATTGACCATCCCGGGGAGCAGTACTTC
CASSSIDHPGEQYF
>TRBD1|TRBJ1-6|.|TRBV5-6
TGTGCCAGCGCTGAGACAGGGAGAAGCTCACCCCTCCGCTTT
CASAETGRSSPLRF
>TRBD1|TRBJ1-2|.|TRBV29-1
TGCAGCGCTCGGACAGGGGCCAACTATGGCTACACCTTC
CSARTGANYGYTF
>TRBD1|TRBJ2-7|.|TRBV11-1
TGTACCAGCACCTTGGAGCGTCTGGACAGGGGGTACGAGCAGTACTTC
CTSTLERLDRGYEQYF
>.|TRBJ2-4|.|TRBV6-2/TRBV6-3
TGTGTCAGTGGTCGAAACATTCAGTACTTC
CVSGRNIQYF
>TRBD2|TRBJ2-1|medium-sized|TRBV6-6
TGTGCCAGCAGTTACTTAGCGGGAGGACGGGCTGAGCAGTTCTTC
CASSYLAGGRAEQFF
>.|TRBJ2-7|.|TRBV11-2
TGTGCCAGCAGCTTACAACGGGACCTCGAGCAGTACTTC
CASSLQRDLEQYF
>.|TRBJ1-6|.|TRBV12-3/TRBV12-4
TGTGCCAGCAGTCAAGGGGCTGGCGGGTCACCCCTCCACTTT
CASSQGAGGSPLHF
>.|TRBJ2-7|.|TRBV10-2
TGCGCCAGCAGTCCTGAGCGGGTCTCATCCTACGAGCGGTACTTC
CASSPERVSSYERYF
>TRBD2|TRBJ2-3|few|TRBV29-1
TGCAGCGTTGAATTCGCGGGAGGGCCGGATACGCAGTATTTT
CSVEFAGGPDTQYF
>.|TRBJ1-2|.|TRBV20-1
TGCAGTGCTAGAGAGGCCGCTAACTATGGCTACACCTTC
CSAREAANYGYTF
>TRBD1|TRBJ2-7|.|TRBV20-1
TGCAGTGCTAAAGGACAGGCTGACTGCAAGCAGTACTTC
CSAKGQADCKQYF
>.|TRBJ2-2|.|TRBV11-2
TGTGCCAGCAGCCCTAAAGTCCACGACGGGGAGCTGTTTTTT
CASSPKVHDGELFF
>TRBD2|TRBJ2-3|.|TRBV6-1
TGTGCCAGCAGTGAACAGGTGGCTAGCGGGGGGGATGGAGATACGCAGTATTTT
CASSEQVASGGDGDTQYF